What follows are 10 T cell receptor beta chains derived from one specimen sequenced in a study of beta chain features in type 1 diabetes. General study findings and limits: When Type 1 diabetes patients were examined, their TCRB CDR3s proved moderately but significantly shorter in all four CD4+ subsets.

For these TCRs, the target antigens are not known. Expressed TCRB transcripts got sequenced, as all isolated RNA was reverse transcribed. The repertoire was sequenced with immunoSEQ multiplex PCR; TCRdb's copy has only in-frame clones and lacks some. The sample shows 350,000 to 450,000 clones, roughly 13% of them seen only once. Material for sequencing was naive CD4+ T cells from blood. These receptor sequences come from a woman aged 18-35 years with type 1 diabetes.

This clone has more than one count but fewer than ten. The chain joins TRBV6-5 to TRBJ2-2, with D unclear. The germline V gene encodes CDR1 MNHEY and CDR2 SVGAGI. V was clipped by 1 base and J by 5 bases, with 5 bases between them. The CDR3 runs 13 residues. This CDR3 reads CASSYFVTGELFF. The CDR3 DNA reads TGTGCCAGCAGTTACTTCGTTACCGGGGAGCTGTTTTTT.

This clone turned up a few times. This rearrangement joins TRBV9 to TRBJ1-4, with D unclear. The CDR3 has 16 amino acids. With 2 bases removed from V and 0 bases from J, the gap between germline ends came to 11 bases. The germline CDR1 and CDR2 sequences are SGDLS and YYNGEE. This chain's CDR3 is CASSVNSITTNEKLFF. CDR3 in DNA: TGTGCCAGCAGCGTTAACAGTATTACAACTAATGAAAAACTGTTTTTT.

This clone was counted only a few times. The chain recombines TRBV7-9 with TRBJ2-3; 7 positions match TRBD2. The germline gives CDR1 SEHNR, CDR2 FQNEAQ (reference sequence). The CDR3 contains 16 residues. V was clipped by 5 bases and J by 3 bases; unmatched bases: 11. The CDR3 is CASSPRLSGTTDTQYF. CDR3 nucleotide sequence: TGTGCCAGCAGCCCGCGGTTGAGCGGGACGACAGATACGCAGTATTTT.

J is TRBJ2-7 and V is TRBV10-3, with 7 bases fitting TRBD1. Germline V lookup: CDR1 ENHRY, CDR2 SYGVKD. This CDR3 region has 13 residues. The junction had 11 bases not matched to a gene; V was cut back by 3 bases and J by 12 bases. The CDR3 spells CAISDQGTDVSYF. The CDR3 region has the DNA TGTGCCATCAGTGACCAAGGGACAGACGTTTCGTACTTC.

The rearrangement uses TRBV29-1 and TRBJ1-1; D is unresolved. Germline V gene data show CDR1 as SQVTM and CDR2 as ANQGSEA. V lost 4 bases to trimming and J lost 1 base, with 13 bases between them. The CDR3 sequence is 14 residues long. The CDR3 reads CSVGTEPRNTEAFF. CDR3 nucleotides: TGCAGCGTTGGCACTGAACCAAGGAACACTGAAGCTTTCTTT.

The table lists this clone with a few counts. The J gene is TRBJ2-1, the V gene TRBV14; perhaps TRBD1 as D (6 bases). From germline, CDR1 is SGHDN and CDR2 FVKESK. The CDR3 is 17 residues long. V lost 1 base, J lost 4 bases, and 17 bases lay in between. The CDR3 nucleotides read TGTGCCAGCAGCCAAGGCCCCCACAGGGTGGGTTACAATGAGCAGTTCTTC. Protein: CASSQGPHRVGYNEQFF.

The V and J genes are TRBV29-1 and TRBJ2-3; maybe TRBD2 (6 bases). The CDR3 runs to 13 residues. V lost 5 bases and J lost 2, with 11 bases in between. Germline V gives CDR1 SQVTM, CDR2 ANQGSEA. Here the CDR3 reads CSVTGSATDTQYF. Written as DNA, the CDR3 is TGCAGCGTTACCGGGAGTGCCACAGATACGCAGTATTTT.

This clone has just a few counts. The chain links TRBV11-3 to TRBJ1-2, with D perhaps matching TRBD1 (6 bases). Trimming removed 5 bases at V and 0 bases at J, with 19 bases between. CDR3 length: 17 amino acids. CDR1 SGHNT and CDR2 YENEEA come from the germline V gene. The chain's CDR3 is CASSLGGAGSANYGYTF. The CDR3, as DNA: TGTGCCAGCAGCCTCGGGGGGGCAGGGTCAGCTAACTATGGCTACACCTTC.

The chain employs TRBV5-1 and TRBJ1-1; TRBD1 matches 7 bases. V was clipped by 7 bases and J by 3 bases; unmatched bases: 3. Germline CDR1 reads SGHRS; CDR2 reads YFSETQ. This CDR3 has 12 residues. This chain's CDR3 is CASGTGDTEAFF. Written as DNA, the CDR3 is TGCGCCAGCGGCACAGGGGACACTGAAGCTTTCTTT.

This clone was seen a handful of times. Here the CDR3 reads CASSSRLALYQETQYF. The CDR3 region has the DNA TGTGCCAGCAGCTCCAGACTAGCGCTGTACCAAGAGACCCAGTACTTC. V is TRBV7-2 and J is TRBJ2-5; 8 nucleotides line up with TRBD2. CDR1 SGHTA and CDR2 FQGNSA come from the germline V gene. Unmatched junction bases numbered 7, after V lost 4 bases and J lost 0 bases. The CDR3 sequence is 16 residues long. Together with reference TRBV7-2 and TRBJ2-5, the CDR3 gives the full variable domain: GAGVSQSPSNKVTEKGKDVELRCDPISGHTALYWYRQSLGQGLEFLIYFQGNSAPDKSGLPSDRFSAERTGGSVSTLTIQRTQQEDSAVYLCASSSRLALYQETQYFGPGTRLLVL.